This T cell receptor beta chain was obtained from a study of blood T cell repertoires in COVID-19. Across the study: T cells, B-cell-depleted T cells, or PBMCs supplied cDNA or gDNA.

Clinical history reported by participants formed the basis on which cohorts were assigned. The study recruited exposed participants who had met a COVID-19 case within 2 weeks before entry. Repertoires were generated with immunoSEQ multiplex PCR, while TCRdb's copy carries only in-frame clones and drops some. The sample yields 150,000 to 200,000 clones, over 80% seen once. The receptor comes from a woman aged 25 to 45 who had been exposed to COVID-19. Sequenced: PBMCs or T cells enriched from blood (not recorded which).

DNA of the CDR3: TGTGCCAGCAGCCCGACTAGCGGGGTCACAGATACGCAGTATTTT. This gives the protein CASSPTSGVTDTQYF. The chain links TRBV6-4 to TRBJ2-3; TRBD2 matches 11 bases. This CDR3 has 15 residues. The germline V gene has CDR1 MRHNA and CDR2 SNTAGT. The V segment lost 6 bases and the J segment 2 bases; nucleotides outside the gene matches: 4.